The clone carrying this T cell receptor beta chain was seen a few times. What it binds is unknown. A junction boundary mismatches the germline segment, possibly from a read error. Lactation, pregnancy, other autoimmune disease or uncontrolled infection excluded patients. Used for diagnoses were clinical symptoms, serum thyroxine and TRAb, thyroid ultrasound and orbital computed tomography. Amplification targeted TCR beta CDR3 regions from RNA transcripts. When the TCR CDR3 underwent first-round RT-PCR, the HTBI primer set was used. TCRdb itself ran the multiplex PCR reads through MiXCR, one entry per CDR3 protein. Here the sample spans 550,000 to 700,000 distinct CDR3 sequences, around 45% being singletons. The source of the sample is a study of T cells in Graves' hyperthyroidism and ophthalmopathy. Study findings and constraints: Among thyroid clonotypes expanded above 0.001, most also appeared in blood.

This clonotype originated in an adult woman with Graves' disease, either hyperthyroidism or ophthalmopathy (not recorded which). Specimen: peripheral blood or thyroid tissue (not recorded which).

This CDR3 is CASSKQGAETQYF. CDR3 nucleotide sequence: TGTGCTAGCAGCAAACAGGGTGCCGAGACCCAGTACTTC. The chain recombines TRBV7-7 with TRBJ2-5; TRBD1 might be the D (6 bases). Germline loops: CDR1 SSHAT, CDR2 FNYEAQ (reference sequence). The CDR3 extends over 13 amino acids.